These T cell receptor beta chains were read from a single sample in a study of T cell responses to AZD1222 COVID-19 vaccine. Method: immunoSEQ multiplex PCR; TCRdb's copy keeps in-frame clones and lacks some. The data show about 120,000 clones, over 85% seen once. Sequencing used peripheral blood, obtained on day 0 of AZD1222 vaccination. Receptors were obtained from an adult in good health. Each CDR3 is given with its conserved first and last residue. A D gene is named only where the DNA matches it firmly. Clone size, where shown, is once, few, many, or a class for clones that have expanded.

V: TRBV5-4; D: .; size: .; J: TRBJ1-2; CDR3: CASSLGQRSNYGYTF; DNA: TGTGCCAGCAGCTTGGGGCAGCGATCTAACTATGGCTACACCTTC
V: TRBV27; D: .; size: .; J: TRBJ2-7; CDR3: CASPLGNTYEQYF; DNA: TGTGCCAGTCCTCTGGGAAACACCTACGAGCAGTACTTC
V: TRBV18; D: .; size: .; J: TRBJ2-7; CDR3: CASSLTLYEQYF; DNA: TGTGCCAGCTCACTCACACTATACGAGCAGTACTTC
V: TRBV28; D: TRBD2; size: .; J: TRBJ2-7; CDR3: CASSSPGLVSEQYF; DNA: TGTGCCAGCAGTTCCCCGGGACTAGTCTCCGAGCAGTACTTC
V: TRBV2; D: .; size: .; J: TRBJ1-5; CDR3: CASSTREGVGNQPQHF; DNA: TGTGCCAGCAGTACGCGGGAGGGGGTTGGCAATCAGCCCCAGCATTTT
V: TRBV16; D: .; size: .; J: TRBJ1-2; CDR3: CASSPRVGYTF; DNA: TGTGCCAGCAGCCCTCGGGTCGGCTACACCTTC
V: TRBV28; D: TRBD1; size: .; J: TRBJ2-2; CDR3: CASSSAWDRGPPGELFF; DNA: TGTGCCAGCAGTTCAGCCTGGGACAGGGGCCCCCCCGGGGAGCTGTTTTTT
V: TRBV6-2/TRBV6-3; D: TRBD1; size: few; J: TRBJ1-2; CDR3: CASSTLRQGINYGYTF; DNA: TGTGCCAGCAGCACCTTGAGACAGGGCATTAACTATGGCTACACCTTC
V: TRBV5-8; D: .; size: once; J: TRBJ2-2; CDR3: CASKSSRTPYTGELFF; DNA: TGTGCCAGCAAGTCCAGCCGCACCCCCTACACCGGGGAGCTGTTTTTT
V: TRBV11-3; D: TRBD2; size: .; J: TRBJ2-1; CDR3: CASSSEGLASNEQFF; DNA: TGTGCCAGCAGCTCCGAGGGACTAGCGTCGAATGAGCAGTTCTTC
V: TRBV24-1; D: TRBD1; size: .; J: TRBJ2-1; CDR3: CATSADDRGSYNEQFF; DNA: TGTGCCACCAGTGCCGACGACAGGGGATCCTACAATGAGCAGTTCTTC
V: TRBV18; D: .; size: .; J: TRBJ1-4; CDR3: CASSPSPRSTNEKLFF; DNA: TGTGCCAGCTCACCTTCCCCCAGGTCAACTAATGAAAAACTGTTTTTT
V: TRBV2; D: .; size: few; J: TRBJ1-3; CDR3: CASRRTVSGNTIYF; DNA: TGTGCCAGCAGACGGACAGTCTCTGGAAACACCATATATTTT
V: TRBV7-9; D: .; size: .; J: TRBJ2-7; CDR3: CASSLWVSDSYEQYF; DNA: TGTGCCAGCAGCCTCTGGGTATCCGATTCCTACGAGCAGTACTTC
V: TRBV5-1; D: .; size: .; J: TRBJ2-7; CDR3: CASSDQRPYEQYF; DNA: TGCGCCAGCTCAGACCAGCGGCCCTACGAGCAGTACTTC
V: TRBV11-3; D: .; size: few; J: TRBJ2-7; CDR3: CASSGGGPPYEQYF; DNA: TGTGCCAGCAGCGGGGGTGGGCCCCCCTACGAGCAGTACTTC
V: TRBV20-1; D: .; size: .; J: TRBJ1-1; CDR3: CSASPNTEAFF; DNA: TGCAGTGCTAGCCCCAACACTGAAGCTTTCTTT
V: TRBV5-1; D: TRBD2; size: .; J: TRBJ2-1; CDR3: CASSLLAGKHNEQFF; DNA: TGCGCCAGCAGCTTACTAGCGGGAAAACACAATGAGCAGTTCTTC
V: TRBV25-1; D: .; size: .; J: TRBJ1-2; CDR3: CASSDRGAYGGYTF; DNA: TGTGCCAGCAGTGACCGAGGGGCGTACGGAGGCTACACCTTC
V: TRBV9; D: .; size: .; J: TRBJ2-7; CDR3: CASSPGTSYEQYF; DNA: TGTGCCAGCAGCCCCGGGACTTCCTACGAGCAGTACTTC
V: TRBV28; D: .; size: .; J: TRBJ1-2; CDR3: CATEGRALIGGYTF; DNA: TGTGCCACCGAGGGACGGGCCCTTATTGGTGGCTACACCTTC
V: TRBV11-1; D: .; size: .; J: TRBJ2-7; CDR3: CASSLNSYEQYF; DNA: TGTGCCAGCAGCTTAAACTCCTACGAGCAGTACTTC
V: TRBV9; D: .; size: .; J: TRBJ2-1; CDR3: CASSVDLGAVSSYNEQFF; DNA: TGTGCCAGCAGCGTAGATCTAGGCGCTGTAAGCTCCTACAATGAGCAGTTCTTC
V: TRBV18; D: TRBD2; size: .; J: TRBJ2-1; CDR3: CASSPGLSGRQGNEQFF; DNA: TGTGCCAGCTCACCGGGCCTTAGCGGGAGGCAGGGCAATGAGCAGTTCTTC
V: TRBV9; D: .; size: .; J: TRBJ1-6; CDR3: CASSQGRDNSPLHF; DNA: TGTGCCAGCAGTCAGGGGCGCGATAATTCACCCCTCCACTTT
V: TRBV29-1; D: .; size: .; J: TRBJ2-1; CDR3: CSTGEQFF; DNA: TGCAGCACAGGTGAGCAGTTCTTC
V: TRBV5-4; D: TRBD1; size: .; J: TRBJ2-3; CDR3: CASSPAGTGGGDTQYF; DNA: TGTGCCAGCAGCCCCGCCGGGACAGGGGGTGGAGATACGCAGTATTTT
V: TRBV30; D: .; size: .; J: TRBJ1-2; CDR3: CAWMLRAGKDYGYTF; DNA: TGTGCCTGGATGCTTCGGGCAGGCAAGGACTATGGCTACACCTTC
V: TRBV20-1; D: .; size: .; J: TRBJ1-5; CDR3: CSASRFRTTGSNQPQHF; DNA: TGCAGTGCTAGTAGGTTCCGGACGACTGGGAGCAATCAGCCCCAGCATTTT
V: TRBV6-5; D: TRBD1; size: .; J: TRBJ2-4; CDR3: CASRPGQTDIQYF; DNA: TGTGCCAGCAGACCGGGACAGACGGACATTCAGTACTTC
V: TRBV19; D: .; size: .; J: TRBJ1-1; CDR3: CASRPAVLQGLFHTEAFF; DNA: TGTGCCTCCCGCCCAGCTGTCTTACAGGGCCTCTTCCACACTGAAGCTTTCTTT
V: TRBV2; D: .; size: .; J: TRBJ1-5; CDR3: CASSEASRNQPQHF; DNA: TGTGCCAGCAGTGAGGCCAGCCGCAATCAGCCCCAGCATTTT
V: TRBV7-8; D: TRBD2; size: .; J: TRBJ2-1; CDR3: CASSLGTSGRYSYNEQFF; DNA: TGTGCCAGCAGCTTAGGGACTAGCGGGAGGTACTCCTACAATGAGCAGTTCTTC
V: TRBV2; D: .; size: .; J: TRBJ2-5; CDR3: CASSGGLRETQYF; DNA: TGTGCCAGCAGCGGTGGGCTCCGAGAGACCCAGTACTTC
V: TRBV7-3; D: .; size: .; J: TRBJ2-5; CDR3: CASSPYRRGETQYF; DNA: TGTGCCAGCAGCCCCTACAGGAGAGGAGAGACCCAGTACTTC
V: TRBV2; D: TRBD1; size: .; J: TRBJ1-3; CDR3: CASSPYGTAGNTIYF; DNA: TGTGCCAGCAGTCCTTACGGGACAGCAGGAAACACCATATATTTT
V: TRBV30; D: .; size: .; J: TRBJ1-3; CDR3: CAWSVRGLSGNTIYF; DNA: TGTGCCTGGAGTGTCCGGGGCCTCTCTGGAAACACCATATATTTT
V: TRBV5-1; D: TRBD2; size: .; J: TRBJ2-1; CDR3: CASSAGGQNNEQFF; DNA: TGCGCCAGCAGCGCGGGGGGGCAAAACAATGAGCAGTTCTTC
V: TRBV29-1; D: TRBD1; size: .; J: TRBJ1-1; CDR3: CSVPGQGAVGYTEAFF; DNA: TGCAGCGTGCCGGGACAGGGGGCGGTTGGGTACACTGAAGCTTTCTTT
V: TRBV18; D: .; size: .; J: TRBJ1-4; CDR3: CASSPRPSRTNEKLFF; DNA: TGTGCCAGCTCACCACGCCCCAGCAGGACTAATGAAAAACTGTTTTTT
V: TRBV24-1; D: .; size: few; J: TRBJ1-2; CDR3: CATSTSAGGSYGYTF; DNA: TGTGCCACCAGCACGAGCGCTGGGGGGAGCTATGGCTACACCTTC
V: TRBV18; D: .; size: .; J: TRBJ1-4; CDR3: CASSPSLGFSEKLFF; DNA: TGTGCCAGCTCACCATCCTTGGGATTTAGTGAAAAACTGTTTTTT
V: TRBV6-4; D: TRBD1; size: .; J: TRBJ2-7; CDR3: CASSPGTGGQEQYF; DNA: TGTGCCAGCAGTCCCGGGACAGGGGGTCAAGAGCAGTACTTC
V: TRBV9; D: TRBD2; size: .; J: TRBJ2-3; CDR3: CASSVGRGGDRYRTDTQYF; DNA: TGTGCCAGCAGCGTAGGGCGGGGGGGCGATAGATACCGCACAGATACGCAGTATTTT